This T cell receptor beta chain was documented in a study of blood T cells in healthy people across ages (dated by TCRdb to about 2015). Study-wide context: In model experiments, template switching captured about one uniquely barcoded TCR beta cDNA molecule for every two T cells. To track age-related changes in TCR beta repertoire diversity, the study relied on deep sequencing normalized with unique cDNA molecular identifiers. Two additional independent replicas of 1 million unique cDNA reads from the same blood draw were analyzed for two donors (one aged 18 to 30 and one aged 80 or older). To avoid experimental bias, donors of different ages were distributed randomly across sequencing lanes. The donors were split into four age groups: young (average about 15 years), middle-aged (about 40), aged (approximately 60) and long-lived (under 85). Study-wide findings and limitations: Since profiling was done on bulk unsorted PBMCs, naive and antigen-experienced compartments could not be conclusively compared. Observed TCR beta diversity per million T cells fell roughly linearly with age, and a significant reduction was already apparent by age around 44. The long-lived group showed more naive CD4+ T cells, fewer expanded clones and increased TCR diversity than the aged group, suggesting age selection. Donor CMV infection status was unknown, potentially confounding age-related changes in expanded clonotypes. Estimates of total diversity based on one million sequenced T cells were regarded as lower bounds and as underestimates. There was a strong correlation between observed TCR beta diversity and the percentage of naive T cells measured by flow cytometry.

The approximately 41 donors, aged about 6 to 100 years, were systemically healthy Caucasian individuals from Russia. Each donor gave approximately 9.3 milliliters of peripheral blood, collected into EDTA-treated Vacutainer tubes. Ficoll-Paque density-gradient centrifugation was used to isolate PBMCs, with at least 6 million obtained per sample. Total RNA, at least 6 micrograms per sample, was extracted from PBMCs with Trizol reagent. The percentages of naive CD45RAhigh/CD27high T cells were determined by flow cytometry on a PBMC aliquot from every donor. Only a few counts were recorded for this clonotype. Its antigen remains unidentified. No clone much larger than this one lies a single base away; base qualities are absent. The germline V gene (reference sequence) supplies CDR1 SEHNR and CDR2 FQNEAQ. V is shortened by 5 bases, J by 1 base, and the region joining them spans 11 bases. From the cysteine through the phenylalanine, the CDR3 covers 14 amino acids. The sequence is cut down to CDR3 DNA, 42 bases in frame from base 1.

Library creation used 5' RACE. This sample was sequenced with an Illumina HiSeq 2500. A second PCR of about 7 to 12 cycles was performed with a sample-barcoded 5' primer and a J-beta primer mix. Each TCR beta cDNA molecule received a unique molecular identifier from a template-switch 5' adaptor carrying 12 random nucleotides. Each sample yielded at least 2.5 million CDR3-containing paired-end reads. First-strand cDNA was synthesized from all RNA with the Mint cDNA synthesis kit, primed by a TRBC-specific oligonucleotide. All cDNA was treated with uracil-DNA glycosylase and then went through a first 18-cycle PCR with the universal primers M1SS and BC2_uni_R. The authors processed their data as follows. Normalization of each sample was performed by random selection of 1 million high-quality reads, each carrying a distinct molecular identifier. Reads sharing molecular identifiers were discarded rather than binned into consensus sequences. CDR3 identification, clonotype clustering and error correction used MiTCR with a Q25 quality threshold and the strictest error-elimination algorithm. A nonparametric unseen species model with Euler transformation was used to estimate a lower bound on total TCR beta diversity. TCRdb passed the public sequencing reads through fastp at Q25 and MiXCR, retaining productive beta sequences. Every CDR3 protein is listed once, alongside the most common genes and DNA of its rows. In this record, the V and J calls reflect TCRdb's handling and not the investigators' own analysis. For this sample there are 1.5 million to 2 million distinct CDR3 sequences; 25% to 30% appear just once. In total, the top ten clones hold approximately 7.7% of the sample.

The chain links TRBV7-9 with TRBJ2-5; a confident D gene designation cannot be given. The sample comprised blood. The sequence came from a young woman in good health. The CDR3 corresponds to CASSPLRFQETQYF. The nucleotide sequence reads as follows: TGTGCCAGCAGCCCCCTCAGATTCCAAGAGACCCAGTACTTC.